This passage covers 32 T cell receptor beta chains from one sample sequenced in a study of T cell responses to AZD1222 COVID-19 vaccine. Assay used: immunoSEQ multiplex PCR; TCRdb lists only in-frame clones, some missing. The sample includes about 180,000 clones, about 88% of them seen just once. Here the sequenced sample was peripheral blood, taken on day 0 of AZD1222 vaccination. The origin of the receptors is an adult in good health.

J is TRBJ1-3 and V is TRBV3-1 (or the pseudogene TRBV3-2); perhaps TRBD1 as D (5 bases). V was cut by 6 bases and J by 8 bases, with 14 bases left in between. Germline V gene sequence: CDR1 LGHDT, CDR2 YNNKEL (reference sequence). This CDR3 comprises 13 residues. CDR3 coding DNA: TGTGCCAGCAGTGAGGGACCGTTCGACACCATATATTTT. This encodes CASSEGPFDTIYF.

The genes are TRBV5-1 and TRBJ1-1; no firm D call. Germline V CDR1 and CDR2: SGHRS, YFSETQ. The CDR3 extends over 16 amino acids. Trimming left V 1 base short and J 2 bases short, with 15 bases between. The CDR3 loop reads CASSLYLIGENTEAFF. CDR3 DNA sequence: TGCGCCAGCAGCTTGTACCTAATCGGCGAAAACACTGAAGCTTTCTTT.

The CDR3 DNA reads as TGTGCCAGCAGTTATAGTCAGGGCGCGGGGAAGACCCAGTACTTC. It specifies CASSYSQGAGKTQYF. V gene TRBV6-2 or TRBV6-3 combines with J gene TRBJ2-5, with D perhaps matching TRBD2 (6 bases). Germline V CDR1 and CDR2: MNHEY, SVGEGT. The length of the CDR3 is 15 residues. Trimming took off 3 bases at V and 6 bases at J, with 17 bases between the two ends.

The rearrangement joins TRBV19 to TRBJ2-3, with 10 bases that match TRBD2. Per the germline V gene, CDR1 is LNHDA and CDR2 is SQIVND (reference sequence). The ends lost 0 bases at V and 4 bases at J; junction bases unmatched: 7. The CDR3 is 17 amino acids. The CDR3 DNA is TGTGCCAGTAGTATAGATCTAGCGGGGGCCCCCGCAGATACGCAGTATTTT. It codes for CASSIDLAGAPADTQYF.

This clone was recorded once. The chain uses TRBV19 and TRBJ2-6; D ambiguous. Germline values: CDR1 LNHDA, CDR2 SQIVND (reference sequence). The CDR3 totals 15 residues. Trimming left V 5 bases short and J 2 bases short, with 10 bases between. CDR3 bases: TGTGCCAGTAGTCCTCCCACGGCTGGGGCCAACGTCCTGACTTTC. Its translation is CASSPPTAGANVLTF.

CDR3 DNA sequence: TGCGCCAGCACCTCGACAGGGGAGAATTCACCCCTCCACTTT. Translating it yields CASTSTGENSPLHF. This chain uses TRBV10-2 with TRBJ1-6; 8 bases agree with TRBD1. CDR1 is WSHSY and CDR2 is SAAADI in the germline V gene. V was clipped by 7 bases and J by 7 bases; unmatched bases: 6. This CDR3 has 14 residues.

This clone occurred a few times. The chain carries TRBV11-2 and TRBJ1-2; TRBD1 might be the D (6 bases). Germline CDR1 SGHAT, CDR2 FQNNGV. This CDR3 region has 15 residues. V lost 5 bases to trimming and J lost 2 bases, with 15 bases between them. The CDR3 DNA reads TGTGCCAGCAGCCCGGGGGGGCAGGGGAACTATGGCTACACCTTC. Its translation is CASSPGGQGNYGYTF.

The chain combines TRBV19 with TRBJ1-5; 8 bases align to TRBD1. This CDR3 spans 16 amino acids. The V and J ends lost 4 bases and 4 bases, in that order; junction bases with no gene match: 9. The germline V gene has CDR1 LNHDA and CDR2 SQIVND (reference sequence). CDR3 bases: TGTGCCAGTAGTACATCCCAGGGGGCATCTAATCAGCCCCAGCATTTT. Its protein product is CASSTSQGASNQPQHF.

This chain uses TRBV7-9 with TRBJ1-1, with a tentative D call TRBD1 (6 bases). V dropped 7 bases and J dropped 4 bases, with 22 bases sitting between them. This CDR3 spans 16 amino acids. From germline, CDR1 is SEHNR and CDR2 FQNEAQ (reference sequence). CDR3 sequence reads: CASTDPTGAGGTEAFF. CDR3 DNA sequence: TGTGCCAGCACTGACCCGACGGGGGCTGGGGGCACTGAAGCTTTCTTT.

This chain uses TRBV7-2 with TRBJ1-5; 8 bases agree with TRBD1. Germline V gives CDR1 SGHTA, CDR2 FQGNSA. V shed 4 bases, J shed 3 bases, and the junction held 8 bases outside the gene matches. The CDR3 has 16 amino acids. CDR3 coding DNA: TGTGCCAGCAGCTCGCGGACAGGGTTTAACAATCAGCCCCAGCATTTT. Encoded protein: CASSSRTGFNNQPQHF. Full variable domain (rest looked up from reference TRBV7-2 and TRBJ1-5): GAGVSQSPSNKVTEKGKDVELRCDPISGHTALYWYRQSLGQGLEFLIYFQGNSAPDKSGLPSDRFSAERTGGSVSTLTIQRTQQEDSAVYLCASSSRTGFNNQPQHFGDGTRLSIL.

This chain connects TRBV3-1 (or the pseudogene TRBV3-2) to TRBJ1-2, with 8 bases matching TRBD1. The CDR3 extends over 13 amino acids. CDR1 and CDR2 (germline): LGHDT, YNNKEL (reference sequence). J gave up 4 bases and V 5 bases, and 3 bases lay outside the gene matches. The CDR3 reads CASSWTGTYGYTF. The CDR3, as DNA: TGTGCCAGCAGCTGGACAGGGACCTATGGCTACACCTTC.

V usage is TRBV5-4 and J usage is TRBJ2-7; 10 bases map to TRBD2. CDR3 length: 15 residues. The junction had 3 bases not matched to a gene; V was cut back by 2 bases and J by 1 base. Germline CDR1 is SGHNT and CDR2 is YYREEE (reference sequence). Here the CDR3 DNA reads TGTGCCAGCAGCTTCAAGCGGGAGGGATCCTACGAGCAGTACTTC. Protein sequence: CASSFKREGSYEQYF.

The CDR3 DNA follows: TGTGCCAGCAGCTTCCGGCTAGCGGGGGACAATGAGCAGTTCTTC. As protein: CASSFRLAGDNEQFF. This chain uses TRBV7-9 with TRBJ2-1, with 10 bases fitting TRBD2. The CDR3 has 15 amino acids. Germline V gene data show CDR1 as SEHNR and CDR2 as FQNEAQ (reference sequence). Trimming at V came to 3 bases and at J to 5 bases, leaving 4 bases not matched to a gene. The variable domain in full, with the rest retrieved from reference TRBV7-9 and TRBJ2-1, is DTGVSQNPRHKITKRGQNVTFRCDPISEHNRLYWYRQTLGQGPEFLTYFQNEAQLEKSRLLSDRFSAERPKGSFSTLEIQRTEQGDSAMYLCASSFRLAGDNEQFFGPGTRLTVL.

The genes are TRBV19 and TRBJ1-2; D is possibly TRBD1 (6 bases). V was shortened by 3 bases and J by 4 bases, with 9 bases between the two germline ends. Germline V gene sequence: CDR1 LNHDA, CDR2 SQIVND (reference sequence). The CDR3 is made up of 13 amino acids. DNA of the CDR3: TGTGCCAGTAGTATGGGACATAGCTATGGCTACACCTTC. As protein: CASSMGHSYGYTF. Together with reference TRBV19 and TRBJ1-2, the CDR3 gives the full variable domain: DGGITQSPKYLFRKEGQNVTLSCEQNLNHDAMYWYRQDPGQGLRLIYYSQIVNDFQKGDIAEGYSVSREKKESFPLTVTSAQKNPTAFYLCASSMGHSYGYTFGSGTRLTVV.

The gene calls are TRBV28 and TRBJ2-3; 7 bases align to TRBD1. The germline gives CDR1 MDHEN, CDR2 SYDVKM. V gave up 5 bases and J gave up 4 bases; unmatched junction bases: 9. The CDR3 is 15 amino acids. Here the CDR3 DNA reads TGTGCCAGCAGTGTGACAGGGTTTGTGTCAGATACGCAGTATTTT. Translation: CASSVTGFVSDTQYF.

V gene TRBV5-1 combines with J gene TRBJ2-1, with D unclear. The germline V gene encodes CDR1 SGHRS and CDR2 YFSETQ. There are 15 residues in the CDR3. The V end was cut by 2 bases, the J end by 2 bases, with 11 bases between. CDR3 region: CASSFGGNPYNEQFF. The CDR3 DNA follows: TGCGCCAGCAGCTTCGGTGGAAATCCCTACAATGAGCAGTTCTTC.

This clone was observed a handful of times. V is TRBV28 and J is TRBJ1-3; D not resolved. Trimming stripped 6 bases from V and 0 bases from J, with 9 bases between. Germline V gene data show CDR1 as MDHEN and CDR2 as SYDVKM. The CDR3 loop spans 14 amino acids. Written as DNA, the CDR3 is TGTGCCAGCAGCGAACCCGGCTCTGGAAACACCATATATTTT. Translation gives CASSEPGSGNTIYF.

CDR3 in amino acids: CASSIDQKGGLQETQYF. The CDR3 DNA sequence: TGTGCCAGTAGTATAGACCAAAAAGGGGGGCTCCAAGAGACCCAGTACTTC. The rearrangement uses TRBV19 and TRBJ2-5; D might be TRBD1 or TRBD2, each matching 6 bases. Germline lookup yields CDR1 LNHDA and CDR2 SQIVND (reference sequence). The CDR3 length is 17 residues. V was cut by 0 bases and J by 1 base, with 15 bases left in between. Supplemented by reference TRBV19 and TRBJ2-5, the full variable domain reads DGGITQSPKYLFRKEGQNVTLSCEQNLNHDAMYWYRQDPGQGLRLIYYSQIVNDFQKGDIAEGYSVSREKKESFPLTVTSAQKNPTAFYLCASSIDQKGGLQETQYFGPGTRLLVL.

J is TRBJ1-3 and V is TRBV7-9; TRBD1 is a possible D gene (5 bases). Trimming cost V 8 bases and J 0 bases, with 14 bases left between them. CDR1 and CDR2 (germline): SEHNR, FQNEAQ (reference sequence). The CDR3 is 15 residues long. This CDR3 reads CASGGLLSSGNTIYF. CDR3 sequence (DNA): TGTGCCAGCGGGGGACTCCTGAGCTCTGGAAACACCATATATTTT.

The sample holds a few counts of this clone. J is TRBJ1-6 and V is TRBV3-1 (or the pseudogene TRBV3-2), with TRBD1 identical over 7 bases. The CDR3 is 17 amino acids. V trimming: 4 bases; J trimming: 2 bases; junction bases outside the gene matches: 8. In germline, CDR1 is LGHDT, CDR2 YNNKEL (reference sequence). In DNA, the CDR3 is TGTGCCAGCAGCCTAGACAGGGCACGCACCTATAATTCACCCCTCCACTTT. Its translation is CASSLDRARTYNSPLHF.

The chain couples TRBV30 to TRBJ1-3; 10 positions agree with TRBD1. V dropped 5 bases and J dropped 4; count of bases not matched to a gene: 8. The CDR3 is made up of 15 amino acids. Germline CDR1 reads GTSNPN; CDR2 reads SVGIG (reference sequence). CDR3 sequence: CAWVAGTGVGNTIYF. For the CDR3, the DNA is TGTGCCTGGGTCGCCGGGACAGGGGTCGGAAACACCATATATTTT.

The CDR3 DNA follows: TGTGCCAGCAGCCCGGGAAGGGACTACGAGCAGTACGTC. Protein product: CASSPGRDYEQYV. The chain uses TRBV5-4 and TRBJ2-7; D perhaps matches TRBD2 (5 bases). The ends were cut back, 4 bases at V and 3 bases at J, with 11 bases in the middle. This CDR3 is 13 amino acids long. Germline V gene sequence: CDR1 SGHNT, CDR2 YYREEE (reference sequence).

J is TRBJ2-7 and V is TRBV6-6, with a possible D match to TRBD1 (5 bases). CDR1 is MNHNY, CDR2 SVGAGI, per germline (reference sequence). This CDR3 region has 13 residues. V was trimmed by 2 bases and J by 0 bases, leaving 5 bases between them. CDR3 sequence: CASSYDSSYEQYV. The CDR3 region has the DNA TGTGCCAGCAGTTACGACAGCTCCTACGAGCAGTACGTC.

The rearrangement uses TRBV28 and TRBJ2-7; TRBD1 aligns across 11 bases. The CDR3 runs to 16 residues. The germline CDR1 and CDR2 sequences are MDHEN and SYDVKM. J lost 1 base, V lost 3 bases, and 5 bases had no gene match. CDR3 sequence reads: CASSFRGTGGSYEQYV. Here the CDR3 DNA reads TGTGCCAGCAGTTTCCGCGGGACAGGGGGTTCCTACGAGCAGTACGTC.

V is TRBV7-3 and J is TRBJ2-3; the D is unclear. Germline V CDR1 and CDR2: SGHTA, FQGTGA. The CDR3 totals 13 residues. Trimming took 4 bases from V and 3 from J, leaving 8 bases between them. CDR3 DNA: TGTGCCAGCAGCTCGTCCAGGACAGATACGCAGTATTTT. Protein sequence: CASSSSRTDTQYF.

The rearrangement joins TRBV5-4 to TRBJ2-1, with D possibly matching TRBD2 (5 bases). Germline V gene lookup returns CDR1 SGHNT and CDR2 YYREEE (reference sequence). CDR3 length: 15 residues. V lost 7 bases and J lost 4, with 18 bases in between. The CDR3 sequence is CASAPGWETYNEQFF. In DNA form, the CDR3 reads TGTGCCAGCGCCCCGGGGTGGGAGACGTACAATGAGCAGTTCTTC.

This rearrangement joins TRBV5-1 to TRBJ1-2, with D unclear. Germline V CDR1 and CDR2: SGHRS, YFSETQ. V lost 0 bases and J 0 bases, leaving 9 bases between the germline ends. This CDR3 has 15 residues. The CDR3 protein is CASSLGLTANYGYTF. The CDR3 coding sequence is TGCGCCAGCAGCTTGGGTTTGACGGCTAACTATGGCTACACCTTC.

CDR3 residues: CASSLVGYPATDTQYF. The CDR3, as DNA: TGTGCCAGCAGCTTGGTAGGGTACCCCGCCACAGATACGCAGTATTTT. The V and J genes are TRBV5-6 and TRBJ2-3; D is uncertain. The length of the CDR3 is 16 residues. Germline V gene data show CDR1 as SGHDT and CDR2 as YYEEEE. V lost 0 bases to trimming and J lost 2 bases, with 13 bases between them.

V gene TRBV19 combines with J gene TRBJ2-7; 10 bases fit TRBD1. The germline V gene encodes CDR1 LNHDA and CDR2 SQIVND (reference sequence). V lost 3 bases, J lost 6 bases, and 8 bases stayed unmatched. This CDR3 has 15 residues. The CDR3 sequence is CASSIRQGARAEQYF. Written as DNA, the CDR3 is TGTGCCAGTAGTATCAGACAGGGGGCTCGTGCCGAGCAGTACTTC.

The chain has TRBV10-2 and TRBJ2-7; 10 nucleotides match TRBD1. Germline values: CDR1 WSHSY, CDR2 SAAADI. Unmatched junction bases numbered 5, after V lost 3 bases and J lost 0 bases. This CDR3 comprises 16 residues. The CDR3 loop is CASSDPGQGSSYEQYV. The CDR3, as DNA: TGCGCCAGCAGTGATCCGGGACAGGGGTCCTCCTACGAGCAGTACGTC.

The CDR3 DNA reads as TGTGCCAGCAGCTTAGACCGGACACCGTACAATGAGCAGTTCTTC. Translated: CASSLDRTPYNEQFF. V usage is TRBV11-2 and J usage is TRBJ2-1; D is perhaps TRBD1 (5 bases). The ends were cut back, 0 bases at V and 4 bases at J, with 10 bases in the middle. Germline-derived CDR1 and CDR2 are SGHAT and FQNNGV. This CDR3 region has 15 residues.

A few counts support this clone. The chain carries TRBV7-2 and TRBJ2-7, with D maybe TRBD1 (5 bases). This CDR3 region has 13 residues. V lost 2 bases and J 5 bases, leaving 10 bases between the germline ends. Germline-derived CDR1 and CDR2 are SGHTA and FQGNSA. CDR3 sequence reads: CASSLTVGDEQYF. The CDR3 coding sequence is TGTGCCAGCAGCTTAACGGTAGGGGACGAGCAGTACTTC.